This T cell receptor beta chain was found in a study of CD8+CD57+ T cells in acquired aplastic anemia. Study overall: Sorted cells (CD4+ and CD8+) yielded DNA amounts that averaged roughly 3.5 ug. Healthy CD8+ samples averaged approximately 11 million reads.

The use of genomic DNA as template underpinned the TCR beta VDJ and CDR3 profiling. One entry per CDR3 protein results from TCRdb running MiXCR on the reads. The sample yields 100,000 to 150,000 distinct CDR3 sequences, around 50% seen once. Findings and caveats of the study: A set of roughly 27 CD8+ CDR3 sequences was shared between patients and controls, and these sequences appeared highly expressed in patients.

With regard to this clonotype: Its specificity is not known.

Germline assignment: CDR1 SNHLY and CDR2 FYNNEI. The CDR3 length is 12 residues. V shed 6 bases and J 4 bases; nucleotides not matched to a gene: 0. The V call is TRBV2, the J call TRBJ2-1, with 7 bases that match TRBD1. Sequenced: sorted CD4+, CD8+, or CD8+CD57+ T cells (not recorded which) from PBMCs. The source of this sequence is a human donor in good health, serving as a control. CDR3 residues: CASRGQYNEQFF. Written as DNA, the CDR3 is TGTGCCAGCAGGGGACAGTACAATGAGCAGTTCTTC.